What follows are 3 T cell receptor beta chains derived from one specimen sequenced in a study of T cell repertoires in cytomegalovirus infection. Each CDR3 protein is one row after TCRdb ran MiXCR on the reads. This table has some 800,000 distinct CDR3 sequences, approximately 32% appearing once. Their antigens are not known. This sample comprised cultured CD8+ T cells from PBMCs, obtained from culture after CMV antigen stimulation. All receptors come from a human donor in good health (CMV status not recorded). Some clones in this sample may be carry-over from other donors' samples.

This clonotype appeared once. V is TRBV29-1 and J is TRBJ1-2; D possibly corresponds to TRBD1 (6 bases). Germline V lookup: CDR1 SQVTM, CDR2 ANQGSEA. The V gene lost 2 bases and the J gene lost 4 bases, with 17 bases spanning the gap. The CDR3 extends over 15 amino acids. CDR3 bases: TGCAGCGTTGAACCGTCGACAGGCCAGGGCTATGGCTACACCTTC. Translating gives CSVEPSTGQGYGYTF.

The chain uses TRBV6-5 and TRBJ2-1; 8 bases line up with TRBD2. CDR3 length equals 15 residues. CDR1 and CDR2 from the germline V gene are MNHEY and SVGAGI. The V gene end was trimmed by 2 bases and the J gene end by 4 bases; junction bases not matched to a gene: 4. CDR3 DNA sequence: TGTGCCAGCAGTTACAGTAGCGGGGAGTACAATGAGCAGTTCTTC. Amino acids: CASSYSSGEYNEQFF.

This clonotype was picked up many times. This rearrangement joins TRBV20-1 to TRBJ2-1; 7 nucleotides line up with TRBD1. The CDR3 contains 15 residues. Germline V gives CDR1 DFQATT, CDR2 SNEGSKA (reference sequence). V lost 5 bases, J lost 0 bases, and 7 bases stayed unmatched. In DNA form, the CDR3 reads TGCAGTGCTGTGAACAGGGGCTTCTCCTACAATGAGCAGTTCTTC. Amino acid sequence: CSAVNRGFSYNEQFF.